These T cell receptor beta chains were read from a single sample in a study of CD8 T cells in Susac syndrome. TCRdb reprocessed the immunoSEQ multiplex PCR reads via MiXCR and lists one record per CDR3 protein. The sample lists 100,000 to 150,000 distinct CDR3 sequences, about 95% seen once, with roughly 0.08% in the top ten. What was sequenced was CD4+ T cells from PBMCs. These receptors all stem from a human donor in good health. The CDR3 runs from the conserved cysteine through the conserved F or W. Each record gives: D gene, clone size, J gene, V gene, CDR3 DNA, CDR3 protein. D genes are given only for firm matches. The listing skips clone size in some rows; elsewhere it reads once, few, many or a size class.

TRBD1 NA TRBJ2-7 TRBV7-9 TGTGCCACTATGACAGGGGACAGGAACGAGCAGTACTTC CATMTGDRNEQYF
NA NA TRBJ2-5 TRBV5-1 TGCGCCAGCAGCTCCGGACACGGAGAGACCCAGTACTTC CASSSGHGETQYF
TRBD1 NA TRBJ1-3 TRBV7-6 TGTGCCAGCAGCCCGAGACAGGGCAGATCTGGAAACACCATATATTTT CASSPRQGRSGNTIYF
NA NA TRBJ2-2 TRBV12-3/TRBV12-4 TGTGCCAGCAGTTTAGGGTCCGAGGGGGGCTCCGGGGAGCTGTTTTTT CASSLGSEGGSGELFF
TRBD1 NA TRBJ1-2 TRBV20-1 TGCAGTGCCAGGGGACAGCCACCTCATGGCTACACCTTC CSARGQPPHGYTF
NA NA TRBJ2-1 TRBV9 TGTGCCAGCAGCCCCCTCCCAGACAGTCACAATGAGCAGTTCTTC CASSPLPDSHNEQFF
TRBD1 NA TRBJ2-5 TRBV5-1 TGCGCCAGCAGCTGGGGACAGGGGAGCCAAGAGACCCAGTACTTC CASSWGQGSQETQYF
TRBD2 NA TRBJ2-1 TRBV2 TGTGCCAGCCGGGAGGGACTAGGGCTCAATGAGCAGTTCTTC CASREGLGLNEQFF
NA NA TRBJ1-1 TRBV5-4 TGTGCCAGCAGGTCTGGTGCGGGGGCGAACACTGAAGCTTTCTTT CASRSGAGANTEAFF
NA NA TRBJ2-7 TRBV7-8 TGTGCCAGCAGCTTGGGGTACTACGAGCAGTACTTC CASSLGYYEQYF
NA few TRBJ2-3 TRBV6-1 TGTGCCAGCTCTACTACTAGCACAGATACGCAGTATTTT CASSTTSTDTQYF
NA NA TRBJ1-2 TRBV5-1 TGCGCCAGCAGCTTGTCGGACAAAAATGGCTACACCTTC CASSLSDKNGYTF
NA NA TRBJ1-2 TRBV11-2 TGTGCCAGCAGCTTAGCTAACACCAGGGGAATTCGCTATGGCTACACCTTC CASSLANTRGIRYGYTF
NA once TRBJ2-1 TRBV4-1 TGCGCCAGCAGCCAACTAGCTTATGAGCAGTTCTTC CASSQLAYEQFF
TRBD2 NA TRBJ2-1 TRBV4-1 TGCGCCAGCAGCCAGCTAGCGGGAGATCCGTTCTTC CASSQLAGDPFF
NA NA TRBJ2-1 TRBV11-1 TGTGCCAGCAGTGTGGACTTCGCCAGCTCCTACAATGAGCAGTTCTTC CASSVDFASSYNEQFF
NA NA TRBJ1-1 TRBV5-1 TGCGCCAGCAGCTGGACCCGGGACACCCAAGAGGCTTTCTTT CASSWTRDTQEAFF
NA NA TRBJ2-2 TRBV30 TGTGCCTGGAGCCGGGGCCCAAGGACCGGGGAGCTGTTTTTT CAWSRGPRTGELFF
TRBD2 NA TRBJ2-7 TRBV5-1 TGCGCCAGCAGCCGACTAGCGGGAGATGGCGAGCAGTACTTC CASSRLAGDGEQYF
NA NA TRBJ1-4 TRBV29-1 TGCAGCGCCTCTACGAATAATGAAAAACTGTTTTTT CSASTNNEKLFF
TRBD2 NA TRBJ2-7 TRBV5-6 TGTGCCAGCAGCGAGACTAGCGGGGATTACGAGCAGTACTTC CASSETSGDYEQYF
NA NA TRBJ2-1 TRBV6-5 TGTGCCAGCAGTTACTCCCGGGATCACAATGAGCAGTTCTTC CASSYSRDHNEQFF
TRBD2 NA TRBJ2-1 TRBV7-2 TGTGCCAGCAGCTTAGTAGCGGGAGGGTGGAATGAGCAGTTCTTC CASSLVAGGWNEQFF
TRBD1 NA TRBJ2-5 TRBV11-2 TGTGCCAGCAGCCCAAATTCAGGGGGCCCAGAGACCCAGTACTTC CASSPNSGGPETQYF
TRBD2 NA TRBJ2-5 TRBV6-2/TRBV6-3 TGTGCCAGCAGTCCAGGCCAACTAGCGTTGGGACAAGAGACCCAGTACTTC CASSPGQLALGQETQYF
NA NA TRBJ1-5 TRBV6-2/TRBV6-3 TGTGCCAGTGTGGGGCGTGGGCGCAATCAGCCCCAGCATTTT CASVGRGRNQPQHF
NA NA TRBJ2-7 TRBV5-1 TGCGCCAGCAGCTTCCCAGAAAGGGGGGAATCCTACGAGCAGTACTTC CASSFPERGESYEQYF
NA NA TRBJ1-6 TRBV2 TGTGCCAGCAGTGAAGATCTCTCACCCCTCCACTTT CASSEDLSPLHF
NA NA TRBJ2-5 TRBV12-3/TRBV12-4 TGTGCCAGCAGTACCCGGACTATAGAGACCCAGTACTTC CASSTRTIETQYF
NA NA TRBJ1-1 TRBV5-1 TGCGCCAGCAGCTTGCGCCTGAACACTGAAGCTTTCTTT CASSLRLNTEAFF
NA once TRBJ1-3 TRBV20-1 TGCAGTGGTGAATCTGGAAACACCATATATTTT CSGESGNTIYF
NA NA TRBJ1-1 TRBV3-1 TGTGCCAGCAGCCAAGATCTTGGGTGGACTGAAGCTTTCTTT CASSQDLGWTEAFF
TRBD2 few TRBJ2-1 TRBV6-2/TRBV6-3 TGTGCCAGCAGCTTGACTAGCGGGGTCTACAATGAGCAGTTCTTC CASSLTSGVYNEQFF
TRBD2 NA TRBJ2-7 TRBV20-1 TGCAGTGCTAGCGGAGGCGGGAGGTCGGGGGAGCAGTACTTC CSASGGGRSGEQYF